The next 30 T cell receptor beta chains were all read from a single sample in a study of CD8+CD57+ T cells in acquired aplastic anemia. CDR3 and TCR beta VDJ profiling relied on a genomic DNA template. Using its own MiXCR run on the reads, TCRdb lists one record per CDR3 protein. This sample carries roughly 63,000 distinct CDR3 sequences, approximately 51% of them seen once, and the ten largest clones take about 8%. The sequenced sample was sorted CD4+, CD8+, or CD8+CD57+ T cells (not recorded which) from PBMCs. Receptor source: a human donor in good health, serving as a control.

At least ten counts were recorded for this clonotype. V usage is TRBV19 and J usage is TRBJ1-3; TRBD1 is a possible D gene (6 bases). This CDR3 has 15 amino acids. V was cut by 8 bases and J by 1 base, with 15 bases left in between. CDR1 and CDR2 (germline): LNHDA, SQIVND (reference sequence). For the CDR3, the DNA is TGTGCCAGTTCCCATCCGAGGGGGTCTGGAAACACCATATATTTT. Amino acid sequence: CASSHPRGSGNTIYF.

This clonotype was picked up many times. The chain carries TRBV7-6 and TRBJ1-3; D ambiguous. V was trimmed by 4 bases and J by 2 bases, leaving 0 bases between them. The germline V gene encodes CDR1 SGHVS and CDR2 FNYEAQ. CDR3 length: 11 amino acids. The CDR3 loop reads CASSSGNTIYF. CDR3 in DNA: TGTGCCAGCAGCTCTGGAAACACCATATATTTT.

This chain links TRBV2 with TRBJ2-5, with D unresolved. Trimming stripped 5 bases from V and 1 base from J, with 8 bases between. The CDR3 is 13 amino acids. CDR1 is SNHLY, CDR2 FYNNEI, per germline. CDR3 coding DNA: TGTGCCAGCAGTTGGGGTTCCCAAGAGACCCAGTACTTC. This sequence encodes CASSWGSQETQYF.

On this clonotype: One junction end does not reproduce the germline sequence, and a read error may be involved. The chain is built from TRBV24-1 and TRBJ2-5, with 9 bases identical to TRBD1. CDR1 is KGHDR and CDR2 is SFDVKD in the germline V gene. This CDR3 has 12 residues. The CDR3 reads CAIGTGSETQYF. The CDR3 nucleotides are TGCGCCATTGGGACAGGGAGTGAGACCCAGTACTTC.

This clonotype was recorded at least ten times. The chain has TRBV6-1 and TRBJ2-7; D tentatively fits TRBD1 or TRBD2 (5 bases each). CDR1 is MNHNS, CDR2 SASEGT, per germline. This CDR3 region has 12 residues. Trimming took 1 base from V and 5 from J, leaving 6 bases between them. CDR3 protein: CASSEGGHEQYF. Here the CDR3 DNA reads TGTGCCAGCAGTGAAGGGGGACACGAGCAGTACTTC.

This clonotype was picked up one time. The chain is built from TRBV10-3 and TRBJ2-7, with TRBD2 identical over 9 bases. This CDR3 has 14 residues. V trimming: 3 bases; J trimming: 6 bases; junction bases outside the gene matches: 6. Germline CDR1 and CDR2: ENHRY and SYGVKD. CDR3 nucleotide sequence: TGTGCCATCAGTGATCGGCTAGCGGGGAGCGAGCAGTACTTC. It codes for CAISDRLAGSEQYF.

This clonotype was counted many times. The chain employs TRBV9 and TRBJ1-6, with D tentatively TRBD1 (5 bases). Germline loops: CDR1 SGDLS, CDR2 YYNGEE. V lost 0 bases to trimming and J lost 6 bases, with 7 bases between them. This CDR3 has 14 residues. The chain's CDR3 is CASSVGGLNSPLHF. CDR3 sequence (DNA): TGTGCCAGCAGCGTAGGGGGACTTAATTCACCCCTCCACTTT. The full variable domain, in which reference TRBV9 and TRBJ1-6 provide the parts outside the CDR3, is DSGVTQTPKHLITATGQRVTLRCSPRSGDLSVYWYQQSLDQGLQFLIQYYNGEERAKGNILERFSAQQFPDLHSELNLSSLELGDSALYFCASSVGGLNSPLHFGNGTRLTVT.

This clonotype was seen a handful of times. The CDR3 nucleotides are TGCGCCAGCACGCCTTCGGGACAGGGAGGCGAGACCCAGTACTTC. Encoded protein: CASTPSGQGGETQYF. The chain couples TRBV10-2 to TRBJ2-5; 9 bases agree with TRBD1. J lost 5 bases, V lost 7 bases, and 11 bases had no gene match. Germline assignment: CDR1 WSHSY and CDR2 SAAADI. The CDR3 covers 15 residues.

CDR3: CASSPRLAGGREDTQYF. For the CDR3, the DNA is TGTGCCAGCAGCCCCCGACTAGCGGGAGGGCGGGAAGATACGCAGTATTTT. The chain combines TRBV11-1 with TRBJ2-3; 14 nucleotides agree with TRBD2. The CDR3 contains 17 residues. J gave up 5 bases and V 5 bases, and 9 bases lay outside the gene matches. The germline gives CDR1 SGHAT, CDR2 FQDESV (reference sequence). Complete variable domain (other parts from reference TRBV11-1 and TRBJ2-3): EAEVAQSPRYKITEKSQAVAFWCDPISGHATLYWYRQILGQGPELLVQFQDESVVDDSQLPKDRFSAERLKGVDSTLKIQPAELGDSAMYLCASSPRLAGGREDTQYFGPGTRLTVL.

This clonotype was counted at least ten times. The CDR3 spells CASSEYGGTEAFF. The CDR3 DNA reads as TGTGCCAGCAGTGAATACGGGGGAACTGAAGCTTTCTTT. The chain uses TRBV2 and TRBJ1-1, with D perhaps matching TRBD1 (5 bases). V lost 2 bases and J 5 bases, leaving 9 bases between the germline ends. Germline values: CDR1 SNHLY, CDR2 FYNNEI. The CDR3 is 13 residues long. Combining the CDR3 with reference TRBV2 and TRBJ1-1 gives the whole variable domain EPEVTQTPSHQVTQMGQEVILRCVPISNHLYFYWYRQILGQKVEFLVSFYNNEISEKSEIFDDQFSVERPDGSNFTLKIRSTKLEDSAMYFCASSEYGGTEAFFGQGTRLTVV.

Comments on this clonotype: A junction end diverges from the germline sequence, so it may reflect a read error. The rearrangement uses TRBV19 and TRBJ2-1; D tentatively reads TRBD1 or TRBD2 (7 bases each). This CDR3 is 13 amino acids long. Germline CDR1 and CDR2: LNHDA and SQIVND (reference sequence). CDR3 bases: TGTGCCAGTAGCAGGGGGACTACGAATGGGCAGTTCTTC. Encoded protein: CASSRGTTNGQFF.

Many counts were recorded for this clonotype. The gene calls are TRBV7-9 and TRBJ2-2; D remains unclear. The CDR3 length is 13 residues. Per the germline V gene, CDR1 is SEHNR and CDR2 is FQNEAQ (reference sequence). Trimming removed 5 bases at V and 8 bases at J, with 12 bases between. The DNA of the CDR3 is TGTGCCAGCAGCCCCAGTCTGGAGGGGGAGCTGTTTTTT. Amino acid sequence: CASSPSLEGELFF. Complete variable domain (other parts from reference TRBV7-9 and TRBJ2-2): DTGVSQNPRHKITKRGQNVTFRCDPISEHNRLYWYRQTLGQGPEFLTYFQNEAQLEKSRLLSDRFSAERPKGSFSTLEIQRTEQGDSAMYLCASSPSLEGELFFGEGSRLTVL.

This clonotype was seen at least ten times. The CDR3 is CASSLLVYEQFF. The CDR3, as DNA: TGTGCCAGCAGCTTATTAGTCTATGAGCAGTTCTTC. The genes are TRBV7-9 and TRBJ2-1; no clear D gene. CDR1 is SEHNR, CDR2 FQNEAQ, per germline (reference sequence). The ends were cut back, 2 bases at V and 8 bases at J, with 7 bases in the middle. CDR3 length: 12 residues.

Regarding this clonotype: This may arise from a read error, as a much more abundant clone is one base away. The chain uses TRBV27 and TRBJ2-7, with 12 nucleotides matching TRBD1. The CDR3 is 15 amino acids. The V gene's germline CDR1 is MNHEY and CDR2 SMNVEV (reference sequence). The CDR3 DNA is TGTGCCAGCAGTCCCCGGGACAGGGGGCACTACGGGCAGTACTTC. Translated: CASSPRDRGHYGQYF.

The chain uses TRBV10-1 and TRBJ2-7, with TRBD1 identical over 7 bases. The CDR3 consists of 15 residues. CDR1 WNHNN and CDR2 SYGVQD come from the germline V gene (reference sequence). The V segment lost 0 bases and the J segment 1 base; nucleotides outside the gene matches: 3. The CDR3 reads CASSESNRGSYEQYF. In nucleotides, the CDR3 is TGCGCCAGCAGTGAGTCAAACAGGGGATCCTACGAGCAGTACTTC.

This clonotype was counted many times. The chain uses TRBV27 and TRBJ2-1, with D possibly being TRBD2 (6 bases). Between the trimmed V and J ends, which lost 4 bases and 8 bases, there was a span of 18 bases. This CDR3 spans 15 amino acids. Germline-derived CDR1 and CDR2 are MNHEY and SMNVEV (reference sequence). CDR3 nucleotides: TGTGCCAGCAGTTGGGAGGTTTCAGGACGCGATGAGCAGTTCTTC. Its translation: CASSWEVSGRDEQFF.

This clonotype has a handful of counts. This sequence may be a read error, since a much larger clone differs from it by one base. J is TRBJ2-5 and V is TRBV3-1; D is possibly TRBD1 (6 bases). This CDR3 has 16 residues. The germline CDR1 and CDR2 sequences are LGHDT and YNNKEL (reference sequence). Deletions cut 0 bases from V and 5 bases from J, with 16 bases between. The chain's CDR3 is CASSQEDTGYLETQYF. CDR3 nucleotide sequence: TGTGCCAGCAGCCAAGAGGATACAGGGTACCTGGAGACCCAGTACTTC.

This clonotype appeared many times. This chain connects TRBV27 to TRBJ1-5; D is perhaps TRBD1 (5 bases). The V and J ends lost 1 base and 6 bases respectively, with 10 bases between them. The CDR3 sequence is 14 residues long. Germline CDR1 MNHEY, CDR2 SMNVEV (reference sequence). The CDR3 DNA sequence: TGTGCCAGCAGTTTATTTCAGGGTAGTCAGCCCCAGCATTTT. This translates into CASSLFQGSQPQHF.

The count of this clonotype is one. This chain uses TRBV7-3 with TRBJ2-5; maybe TRBD1 (5 bases). This CDR3 has 15 amino acids. The V end lost 5 bases, the J end lost 4 bases, and 17 bases lay between the germline ends. Germline V gene data show CDR1 as SGHTA and CDR2 as FQGTGA. The DNA of the CDR3 is TGTGCCAGCAGCCCCGTCAAGGGGCGCGGAGAGACCCAGTACTTC. Its translation is CASSPVKGRGETQYF. The full variable domain, completed using reference TRBV7-3 and TRBJ2-5, is GAGVSQTPSNKVTEKGKYVELRCDPISGHTALYWYRQSLGQGPEFLIYFQGTGAADDSGLPNDRFFAVRPEGSVSTLKIQRTERGDSAVYLCASSPVKGRGETQYFGPGTRLLVL.

The chain is built from TRBV9 and TRBJ1-2; 11 positions agree with TRBD1. The CDR3 totals 22 residues. V was pared by 0 bases and J by 0 bases, with 19 bases of the junction left unmatched. Germline lookup yields CDR1 SGDLS and CDR2 YYNGEE. CDR3 amino acids: CASSVATGGPGQGVGANYGYTF. CDR3 nucleotide sequence: TGTGCCAGCAGCGTAGCGACGGGAGGTCCGGGACAGGGGGTGGGTGCTAACTATGGCTACACCTTC.

The CDR3 is CATSRPSGGQETQYF. Here the CDR3 DNA reads TGTGCCACCAGTAGGCCTAGCGGGGGCCAAGAGACCCAGTACTTC. V is TRBV24-1 and J is TRBJ2-5; 10 bases agree with TRBD2. V lost 6 bases to trimming and J lost 1 base; unmatched junction nucleotides: 4. The germline gives CDR1 KGHDR, CDR2 SFDVKD. There are 15 residues in the CDR3.

The chain recombines TRBV5-1 with TRBJ2-7; 12 nucleotides align to TRBD2. Germline CDR1 SGHRS, CDR2 YFSETQ. The CDR3 is made up of 17 amino acids. The V segment lost 3 bases and the J segment 6 bases; nucleotides outside the gene matches: 13. The CDR3 DNA reads as TGCGCCAGCAGCTCCGGACCTATTCCGGGACTAGCGGGCGAGCAGTACTTC. Amino acid sequence: CASSSGPIPGLAGEQYF.

This clonotype was detected ten times or more. V gene TRBV9 combines with J gene TRBJ2-1, with D perhaps matching TRBD2 (5 bases). The germline CDR1 and CDR2 sequences are SGDLS and YYNGEE. The V gene lost 0 bases and the J gene lost 1 base, with 8 bases spanning the gap. The CDR3 is 15 residues long. The CDR3 DNA reads as TGTGCCAGCAGCGTAGTCCCGGGGTCCTACAATGAGCAGTTCTTC. This codes for CASSVVPGSYNEQFF. Filled out from reference TRBV9 and TRBJ2-1, the complete variable domain reads DSGVTQTPKHLITATGQRVTLRCSPRSGDLSVYWYQQSLDQGLQFLIQYYNGEERAKGNILERFSAQQFPDLHSELNLSSLELGDSALYFCASSVVPGSYNEQFFGPGTRLTVL.

As for this clonotype: Because it lacks the conserved phenylalanine or tryptophan at the end, this CDR3 is likely a read error. The chain uses TRBV15 and TRBJ1-1; the D is unclear. Per germline, CDR1 LNHNV and CDR2 YYDKDF (reference sequence). This CDR3 comprises 13 residues. The CDR3 DNA reads TGTGCCACCCTGGGGAAAAGGAACTCTGAAGCTTTCCTT. Residues: CATLGKRNSEAFL.

The chain recombines TRBV24-1 with TRBJ2-7; D possibly corresponds to TRBD2 (7 bases). This CDR3 contains 15 residues. CDR1 and CDR2 from the germline V gene are KGHDR and SFDVKD. The V and J ends lost 5 bases and 4 bases respectively, with 17 bases between them. Written as DNA, the CDR3 is TGTGCCACCAGTGGGACCTTGGGGGGGCGGTACGAGCAGTACTTC. Protein product: CATSGTLGGRYEQYF.

V gene TRBV10-1 combines with J gene TRBJ2-5; D is uncertain. The V end lost 6 bases, the J end lost 5 bases, and 13 bases lay between the germline ends. Looked up from germline, CDR1 is WNHNN and CDR2 is SYGVQD (reference sequence). There are 13 residues in the CDR3. This CDR3 is CASSRTKDETQYF. The CDR3 DNA reads as TGCGCCAGCAGCCGGACCAAAGATGAGACCCAGTACTTC.

Ten or more counts support this clonotype. This sequence joins TRBV27 and TRBJ1-2; 8 bases match TRBD1. The V and J ends lost 6 bases and 7 bases, in that order; junction bases with no gene match: 10. This CDR3 has 14 amino acids. Germline lookup yields CDR1 MNHEY and CDR2 SMNVEV (reference sequence). As DNA, the CDR3 is TGTGCCAGCAGGGCCCGCAGGGGGCGCCGTGGCTACACCTTC. Amino acid sequence: CASRARRGRRGYTF.

This clonotype is categorized as medium-sized. This chain joins TRBV10-3 and TRBJ2-1, with D tentatively TRBD1 or TRBD2 (5 bases each). Germline CDR1 is ENHRY and CDR2 is SYGVKD. The V and J ends lost 10 bases and 6 bases respectively, with 13 bases between them. The CDR3 totals 12 residues. CDR3 loop: CATVERGNEQFF. The DNA for the CDR3 is TGTGCCACCGTTGAGAGGGGCAATGAGCAGTTCTTC.

Judged by abundance, this clonotype is medium-sized (0.01 to 0.1%). The gene calls are TRBV15 and TRBJ2-1; D possibly corresponds to TRBD1 (6 bases). Deletions cut 0 bases from V and 4 bases from J, with 13 bases between. This CDR3 region has 16 residues. CDR1 and CDR2 (germline): LNHNV, YYDKDF (reference sequence). As DNA, the CDR3 is TGTGCCACCAGCAGAGATAACAGGGCGCGTTACAATGAGCAGTTCTTC. It translates to CATSRDNRARYNEQFF.

Points on this clonotype: At one of its ends the junction is not consistent with the germline gene, which may arise from a read error. The rearrangement joins TRBV15 to TRBJ2-5, with 8 nucleotides matching TRBD1. CDR1 and CDR2 (germline): LNHNV, YYDKDF (reference sequence). The CDR3 runs 17 residues. DNA of the CDR3: TGTGCCACCAGCAGAGGATGGAGCAGGGGGCGTGTGGAGACCCAGTGCTTC. Translated: CATSRGWSRGRVETQCF.